This TCR beta chain was sequenced during a study of cytomegalovirus exposure and HLA in healthy donors. Study at large: Earlier results showed 120 million or so unique TCR beta sequences derived from about 179 million T cells.

V was pared by 8 bases and J by 3 bases, with 11 bases between. CDR3 length: 13 residues. Germline V gene lookup returns CDR1 LNHDA and CDR2 SQIVND (reference sequence). Both 60 Vbeta primers and 13 Jbeta primers went into the PCR. As originally analysed: Some 11 million of the roughly 80 million unique TCR beta chains counted in a later analysis were shared. Profiling relied on immunoSEQ multiplex PCR, and the TCRdb table lists in-frame clones only, not all of them. V, J and clone size derive from that table, while D and trimming were established from the DNA sequence. The sample includes approximately 160,000 clones, just over 75% of them seen just once. Overall study results and limits: Of the V segments, some could not be distinguished, including TRBV6-2 and TRBV6-3, and were excluded. Most subjects had HLA-A and HLA-B alleles reportedly predicted accurately by TCR beta sequences.

This clone was recorded a few times. The target antigen is unknown. The sequence was collected from a woman aged 40 to 55 in good health and CMV-seronegative. Sample: PBMCs. The chain joins TRBV19 to TRBJ1-5, with D tentatively TRBD1 (5 bases). The CDR3 sequence is CASAPRVNQPQHF. The CDR3, as DNA: TGTGCCAGTGCACCCAGGGTCAATCAGCCCCAGCATTTT.